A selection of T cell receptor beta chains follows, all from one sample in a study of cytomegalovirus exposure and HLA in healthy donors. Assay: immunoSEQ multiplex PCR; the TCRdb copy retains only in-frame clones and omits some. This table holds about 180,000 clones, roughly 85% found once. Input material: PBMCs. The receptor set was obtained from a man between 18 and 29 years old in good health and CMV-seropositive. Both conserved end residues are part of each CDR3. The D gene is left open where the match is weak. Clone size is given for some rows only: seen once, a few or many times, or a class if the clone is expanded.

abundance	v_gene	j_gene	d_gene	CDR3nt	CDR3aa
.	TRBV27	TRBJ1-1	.	TGTGCCAGCAGTTCTCAGATCATGAACACTGAAGCTTTCTTT	CASSSQIMNTEAFF
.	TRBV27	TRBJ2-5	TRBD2	TGTGCCAGCAGTTTGGTAGGGGGGACTAGCGGGGATCAAGAGACCCAGTACTTC	CASSLVGGTSGDQETQYF
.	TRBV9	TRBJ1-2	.	TGTGCCAGCAGCGTAGACCCGAGTGTGGACTATGGCTACACCTTC	CASSVDPSVDYGYTF
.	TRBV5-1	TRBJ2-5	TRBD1	TGCGCCAGCAGCACCTGGGACAGAAAAGAGACCCAGTACTTC	CASSTWDRKETQYF
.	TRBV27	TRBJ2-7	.	TGTGCCAGCAGTTTACCCGGGATCGAGCAGTACTTC	CASSLPGIEQYF
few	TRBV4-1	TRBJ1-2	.	TGCGCCAGCAGCCAAGGCTTGCGGGCTACCTATGGCTACACCTTC	CASSQGLRATYGYTF
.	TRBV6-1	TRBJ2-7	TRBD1	TGTGCCAGCACTCCCGGGACAGTCGCCTACGAGCAGTACTTC	CASTPGTVAYEQYF
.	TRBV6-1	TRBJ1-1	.	TGTGCCAGCAGACTCGGGACTGAAGCTTTCTTT	CASRLGTEAFF
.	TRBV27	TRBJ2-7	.	TGTGCCAGCAGTTCACTAGAGCTCCTACCTGACGAGCAGTACTTC	CASSSLELLPDEQYF
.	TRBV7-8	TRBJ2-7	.	TGTGCCAGCAGCCGTCTCAGCTCCTACGAGCAGTACTTC	CASSRLSSYEQYF
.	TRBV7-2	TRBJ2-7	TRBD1	TGTGCCAGCAGCTTCCAAGGGACAGGGAATTACGAGCAGTACTTC	CASSFQGTGNYEQYF
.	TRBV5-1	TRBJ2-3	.	TGCGCCAGCAGCCCTCCCTCGAGAGCGGATACGCAGTATTTT	CASSPPSRADTQYF
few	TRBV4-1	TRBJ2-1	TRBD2	TGCGCCAGCAGCCAAGGCGGGGGTGGCTTGGATGAGCAGTTCTTC	CASSQGGGGLDEQFF
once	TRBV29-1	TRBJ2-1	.	TGCAGCGCCGGCTTCGGACAGGAGCAGTTCTTC	CSAGFGQEQFF
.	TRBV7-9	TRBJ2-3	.	TGTGCCAGCAGCCCTCCGGGCGGGTCGGCAGATACGCAGTATTTT	CASSPPGGSADTQYF
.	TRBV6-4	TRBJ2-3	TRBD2	TGTGCCAGCAGTGACCTAGCGGGAGGGCCCACAGATACGCAGTATTTT	CASSDLAGGPTDTQYF
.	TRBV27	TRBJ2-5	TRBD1	TGTGCCAGCAGTTTATATACAGGGGCGGAGGAGACCCAGTACTTC	CASSLYTGAEETQYF
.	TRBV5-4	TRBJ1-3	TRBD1	TGTGCCAGCAGCTTTCAGGGGGCGAGAAACACCATATATTTT	CASSFQGARNTIYF
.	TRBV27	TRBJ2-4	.	TGTGCCAGGCCCACACAGGATCTAGCCAAAAACATTCAGTACTTC	CARPTQDLAKNIQYF
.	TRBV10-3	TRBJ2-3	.	TGTGCCATCAGTGAGTCGTTACAGCACCGTACCGGCACAGATACGCAGTATTTT	CAISESLQHRTGTDTQYF
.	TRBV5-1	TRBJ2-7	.	TGCGCCAGCAGCTCCCGGGACTTTTACGAGCAGTACTTC	CASSSRDFYEQYF
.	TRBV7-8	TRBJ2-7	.	TGTGCCAGCAGCTTAGCTAGTTTCACCTACGAGCAGTACTTC	CASSLASFTYEQYF
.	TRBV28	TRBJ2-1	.	TGTGCCAGCAGTTTGGACGGGGAGGTTACCTACAATGAGCAGTTCTTC	CASSLDGEVTYNEQFF
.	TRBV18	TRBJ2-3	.	TGTGCCAGCTCACCACCCGGGGAATGGGATACGCAGTATTTT	CASSPPGEWDTQYF
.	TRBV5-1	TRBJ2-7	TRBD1	TGCGCCAGCAGCCAGAGGACAGGGGGTCTGTACGAGCAGTACTTC	CASSQRTGGLYEQYF
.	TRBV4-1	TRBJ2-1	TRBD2	TGCGCCAGCAGCCAATTAGCGGGGGGGCGCTACAATGAGCAGTTCTTC	CASSQLAGGRYNEQFF
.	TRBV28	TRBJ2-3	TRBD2	TGTGCCAGCAGTCAGGAGCGGGAGATAGATACGCAGTATTTT	CASSQEREIDTQYF
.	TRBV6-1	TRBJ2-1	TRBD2	TGTGCCAGCAATACCGGGACTAGCGGCCACAATGAGCAGTTCTTC	CASNTGTSGHNEQFF
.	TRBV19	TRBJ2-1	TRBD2	TGTGCCAGTAGTAACCTCAAACTAGCGTTGCGGAATGAGCAGTTCTTC	CASSNLKLALRNEQFF
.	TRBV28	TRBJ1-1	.	TGTGCCAGCAGTTTGCGGGGGAACACTGAAGCTTTCTTT	CASSLRGNTEAFF
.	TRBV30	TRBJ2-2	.	TGTGCCTGCTCAACGGGGTTCCCGGCCGGGGAGCTGTTTTTT	CACSTGFPAGELFF
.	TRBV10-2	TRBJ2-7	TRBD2	TGCGCCAGCAGAGCAACTAGCGGGAGGTTCAACGAGCAGTACTTC	CASRATSGRFNEQYF
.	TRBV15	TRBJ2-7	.	TGTGCCACCAGCCGGCGTGGAGACTACGAGCAGTACTTC	CATSRRGDYEQYF
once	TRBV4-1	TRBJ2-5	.	TGCGCCAGCAGCCAATATGGCGGGTACCAAGAGACCCAGTACTTC	CASSQYGGYQETQYF
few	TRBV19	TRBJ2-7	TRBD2	TGTGCCAGTAGGACGACTAGCGGGATGGGCGAGCAGTACTTC	CASRTTSGMGEQYF
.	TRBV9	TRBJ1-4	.	TGTGCCAGCAGCGTAAAGATCGGACTAGATAATGAAAAACTGTTTTTT	CASSVKIGLDNEKLFF
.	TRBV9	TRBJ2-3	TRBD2	TGTGCCAGCAGCGGCAGCGGGGGAGTTGCAGATACGCAGTATTTT	CASSGSGGVADTQYF
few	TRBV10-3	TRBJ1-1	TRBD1	TGTGCCATCAGTGAGACAGGGGACGCTGAAGCTTTCTTT	CAISETGDAEAFF
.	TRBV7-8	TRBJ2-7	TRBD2	TGTGCCAGCAGCAGCAGCGGGAAGGGCGGCGAGCAGTACTTC	CASSSSGKGGEQYF